Sequencing of this T cell receptor beta chain was carried out in a study of T cell responses to AZD1222 COVID-19 vaccine. Findings of the study overall: Just 5 or 6 AZD1222 recipients tested seropositive at baseline. No day 14 peak samples; only post-peak repertoires were characterized. Two AZD1222 administrations were followed by greater Spike-specific TCR breadth and depth. Dominant at 160-218 and 743-854, vaccine-associated CD4 TCRs also spanned spike.

Sequenced by immunoSEQ multiplex PCR; TCRdb stores in-frame clones only, minus some. The sample carries roughly 30,000 clones, around 78% recorded once. The germline gives CDR1 LNHDA, CDR2 SQIVND (reference sequence). This CDR3 has 17 residues. V lost 6 bases and J lost 0; bases outside the gene matches: 9. As concerns this clone: As yet, its antigen is unknown.

The sequenced sample was peripheral blood, obtained 28 days after the second AZD1222 dose. The receptor was isolated from an adult who received the AZD1222 COVID-19 vaccine. The chain uses TRBV19 and TRBJ2-3; 10 bases align to TRBD2. CDR3 sequence (DNA): TGTGCCAGTAGCCTTGTCGTAGCGGGAGGTAGCACAGATACGCAGTATTTT. Protein sequence: CASSLVVAGGSTDTQYF.